A selection of T cell receptor beta chains follows, all from one sample in a study of CD8 T cells in Susac syndrome. MiXCR, applied by TCRdb to the immunoSEQ multiplex PCR reads, yields one record per CDR3 protein. The sample lists over 80,000 distinct CDR3 sequences; 90% to 95% were seen once. Specimen: CD8+ T cells from PBMCs. The source is a human donor in good health. The CDR3 runs from the conserved cysteine through the conserved F or W. Fields, in order: clone size, J gene, D gene, V gene, CDR3 protein, CDR3 DNA. A D gene is named only where the DNA matches it firmly. Size is omitted from some rows. Given values are once, few, many or a class for expanded clones.

clone size: .
J gene: TRBJ2-5
D gene: TRBD1
V gene: TRBV27
CDR3 protein: CASSIRGLQETQYF
CDR3 DNA: TGTGCCAGCAGTATTAGGGGGCTCCAAGAGACCCAGTACTTC

clone size: .
J gene: TRBJ2-5
D gene: .
V gene: TRBV7-6
CDR3 protein: CASSPISETQYF
CDR3 DNA: TGTGCCAGCAGCCCCATATCAGAGACCCAGTACTTC

clone size: .
J gene: TRBJ1-2
D gene: .
V gene: TRBV7-8
CDR3 protein: CASSLAWEGSYGYTF
CDR3 DNA: TGTGCCAGCAGCTTAGCCTGGGAGGGAAGTTATGGCTACACCTTC

clone size: .
J gene: TRBJ1-2
D gene: .
V gene: TRBV29-1
CDR3 protein: CSATGGYGYTF
CDR3 DNA: TGCAGCGCTACGGGCGGCTATGGCTACACCTTC

clone size: .
J gene: TRBJ1-2
D gene: .
V gene: TRBV2
CDR3 protein: CASWAPATAGDGYTF
CDR3 DNA: TGTGCCAGCTGGGCCCCAGCGACAGCGGGGGATGGCTACACCTTC

clone size: once
J gene: TRBJ2-1
D gene: TRBD2
V gene: TRBV5-1
CDR3 protein: CASSLASGGALNEQFF
CDR3 DNA: TGCGCCAGCAGCTTAGCTAGCGGGGGGGCCCTCAATGAGCAGTTCTTC

clone size: .
J gene: TRBJ1-5
D gene: .
V gene: TRBV20-1
CDR3 protein: CSASGLSSNQPQHF
CDR3 DNA: TGCAGTGCTTCGGGACTTAGTAGCAATCAGCCCCAGCATTTT

clone size: .
J gene: TRBJ2-3
D gene: .
V gene: TRBV7-9
CDR3 protein: CASSLVSGYTDTQYF
CDR3 DNA: TGTGCCAGCAGCTTAGTGTCAGGGTACACAGATACGCAGTATTTT

clone size: .
J gene: TRBJ2-7
D gene: TRBD1
V gene: TRBV29-1
CDR3 protein: CSPELGQSSYEQYF
CDR3 DNA: TGCAGCCCGGAACTGGGACAGAGCTCCTACGAGCAGTACTTC

clone size: .
J gene: TRBJ2-5
D gene: .
V gene: TRBV7-9
CDR3 protein: CASSFASSPMTQYF
CDR3 DNA: TGTGCCAGCAGCTTCGCAAGCTCCCCGATGACCCAGTACTTC

clone size: .
J gene: TRBJ2-5
D gene: TRBD1
V gene: TRBV19
CDR3 protein: CASSIDGTGGHQETQYF
CDR3 DNA: TGTGCCAGTAGTATAGATGGGACAGGGGGCCACCAAGAGACCCAGTACTTC

clone size: .
J gene: TRBJ2-1
D gene: TRBD1
V gene: TRBV29-1
CDR3 protein: CSVEEGQGLSDEQFF
CDR3 DNA: TGCAGCGTTGAAGAGGGACAGGGTTTAAGTGATGAGCAGTTCTTC

clone size: .
J gene: TRBJ2-7
D gene: .
V gene: TRBV12-3/TRBV12-4
CDR3 protein: CASSQIGRGEQYF
CDR3 DNA: TGTGCCAGCAGTCAGATAGGCCGGGGGGAGCAGTACTTC

clone size: .
J gene: TRBJ1-2
D gene: .
V gene: TRBV7-8
CDR3 protein: CASSPWVYGYTF
CDR3 DNA: TGTGCCAGCAGCCCATGGGTCTATGGCTACACCTTC

clone size: .
J gene: TRBJ2-2
D gene: .
V gene: TRBV9
CDR3 protein: CASSIRTATNTGELFF
CDR3 DNA: TGTGCCAGCAGCATCAGGACAGCGACGAACACCGGGGAGCTGTTTTTT

clone size: few
J gene: TRBJ2-7
D gene: .
V gene: TRBV3-1
CDR3 protein: CASSQDEIWGEQYF
CDR3 DNA: TGTGCCAGCAGCCAAGATGAGATCTGGGGCGAGCAGTACTTC